In its sample, the clone carrying this TCR beta chain was seen once. The assay was immunoSEQ multiplex PCR, and TCRdb's table has in-frame clones only and misses some. This table holds about 270,000 clones, approximately 91% found once. This specimen comes from a study of blood T cell repertoires in COVID-19. Study overall: The samples span acute and convalescent COVID-19 from the United States, Italy and Spain.

The germline V gene encodes CDR1 SNHLY and CDR2 FYNNEI. CDR3 length: 13 residues. V dropped 9 bases and J dropped 4 bases, with 15 bases sitting between them. The origin of this receptor is a woman aged 35 to 49 with acute COVID-19. Sequenced sample: PBMCs or T cells enriched from blood (not recorded which). The chain joins TRBV2 to TRBJ1-1, with D unclear. Here the CDR3 reads CASTVGFGTEAFF. The DNA for the CDR3 is TGTGCCAGTACCGTCGGGTTCGGCACTGAAGCTTTCTTT.